A selection of T cell receptor beta chains follows, all from one sample in a study of shared clonotypes between healthy human individuals. Assay used: immunoSEQ multiplex PCR; TCRdb lists only in-frame clones, some missing. The data show some 630,000 clones, approximately 96% seen once. Sequencing was carried out using naive CD8+ T cells sorted from blood. The receptor source for this set is a woman under 40 in good health. Each CDR3 is given with its conserved first and last residue. The D gene is left open where the match is weak. Expanded clones get a size class; other rows say once, few or many, or leave the size out.

J	size	V	D	length	CDR3	DNA
TRBJ2-7	.	TRBV9	.	12	CASSHGGSEQYF	TGTGCCAGCAGCCATGGGGGAAGCGAGCAGTACTTC
TRBJ2-7	.	TRBV5-6	TRBD1	14	CASSLGQGAYEQYF	TGTGCCAGCAGCTTGGGACAGGGAGCCTACGAGCAGTACTTC
TRBJ2-7	.	TRBV27	.	15	CASSPARGPTYEQYF	TGTGCCAGCAGTCCCGCCCGGGGACCTACCTACGAGCAGTACTTC
TRBJ2-1	.	TRBV19	.	15	CASSIRRGSYNEQFF	TGTGCCAGTAGTATACGGCGGGGATCGTACAATGAGCAGTTCTTC
TRBJ2-3	.	TRBV6-6	TRBD1	10	CASGQATQYF	TGTGCCAGCGGACAGGCGACGCAGTATTTT
TRBJ1-1	.	TRBV7-8	.	14	CASSPDRQNTEAFF	TGTGCCAGCAGCCCCGACAGGCAGAACACTGAAGCTTTCTTT
TRBJ2-2	.	TRBV7-9	.	16	CASSPRGLGITGELFF	TGTGCCAGCAGCCCTAGGGGCCTCGGTATCACCGGGGAGCTGTTTTTT
TRBJ2-3	.	TRBV15	.	13	CATSSLAADTQYF	TGTGCCACCAGCAGTTTAGCGGCAGATACGCAGTATTTT
TRBJ2-7	.	TRBV7-8	.	14	CASSLGQVSGEQYF	TGTGCCAGCAGCTTAGGGCAGGTTTCGGGCGAGCAGTACTTC
TRBJ1-2	.	TRBV6-5	TRBD1	14	CASSYLRTGPGYTF	TGTGCCAGCAGTTACCTAAGGACAGGGCCTGGCTACACCTTC
TRBJ2-7	.	TRBV25-1	.	17	CASSKGKVGVGSYEQYF	TGTGCCAGCAGTAAAGGGAAGGTGGGAGTCGGCTCCTACGAGCAGTACTTC
TRBJ2-7	.	TRBV4-1	.	14	CASSQGDFSYEQYF	TGCGCCAGCAGCCAAGGGGACTTCTCCTACGAGCAGTACTTC
TRBJ2-3	.	TRBV27	.	14	CASQLQGSTDTQYF	TGTGCCAGCCAACTACAGGGATCCACAGATACGCAGTATTTT
TRBJ2-7	.	TRBV5-4	TRBD1	16	CASSLSGTGGSYEQYF	TGTGCCAGCAGCTTATCCGGGACAGGGGGGTCCTACGAGCAGTACTTC
TRBJ2-7	.	TRBV7-8	.	16	CASSSGGNRFNYEQYF	TGTGCCAGCAGCTCAGGGGGGAACAGGTTTAACTACGAGCAGTACTTC
TRBJ2-7	.	TRBV28	.	14	CASSLSPSSYEQYF	TGTGCCAGCAGTTTATCCCCGAGTTCCTACGAGCAGTACTTC
TRBJ2-7	.	TRBV19	TRBD2	14	CASSQTSGSYEQYF	TGTGCCAGTAGTCAGACTAGCGGAAGCTACGAGCAGTACTTC
TRBJ2-7	.	TRBV9	TRBD2	15	CASSGWREGLYEQYF	TGTGCCAGCAGCGGGTGGAGGGAGGGCCTCTACGAGCAGTACTTC
TRBJ2-1	.	TRBV11-2	.	14	CASSALRRNNEQFF	TGTGCCAGCAGCGCTCTGAGGAGGAACAATGAGCAGTTCTTC
TRBJ2-1	.	TRBV2	.	15	CASSEARNSYNEQFF	TGTGCCAGCAGTGAAGCTCGGAATTCCTACAATGAGCAGTTCTTC
TRBJ2-6	once	TRBV5-4	.	17	CASSSGGGQGVSNVLTF	TGTGCCAGCAGCTCCGGCGGGGGACAAGGGGTGTCCAACGTCCTGACTTTC
TRBJ2-1	once	TRBV27	.	14	CASSLLTGSHEQFF	TGTGCCAGCAGTTTGCTTACAGGGTCCCATGAGCAGTTCTTC
TRBJ2-1	.	TRBV4-1	TRBD2	17	CASSQDEREAPYNEQFF	TGCGCCAGCAGCCAAGATGAGCGGGAGGCCCCCTACAATGAGCAGTTCTTC
TRBJ2-7	.	TRBV19	.	14	CASSIGGPGYEQYF	TGTGCCAGTAGTATCGGTGGCCCCGGGTACGAGCAGTACTTC
TRBJ2-7	.	TRBV6-1	TRBD2	14	CASSGGLGASEQYF	TGTGCCAGCAGTGGAGGACTAGGGGCCAGCGAGCAGTACTTC
TRBJ2-7	.	TRBV28	TRBD1	15	CASSLYRTGSHEQYF	TGTGCCAGCAGTTTATACCGGACAGGCTCCCACGAGCAGTACTTC